What follows is one T cell receptor beta chain and its context. A second PCR of about 6 to 11 cycles used a sample-barcoded 5' primer and a J-beta primer mix. TCRdb re-analysed the 5' RACE reads in MiXCR, keeping a single row per CDR3 protein. Of roughly 1,500,000 distinct CDR3 sequences in the sample, 42% were seen once. This sample is drawn from a study of blood T cells in healthy people across ages. The germline V gene has CDR1 SNHLY and CDR2 FYNNEI. This CDR3 is built from 16 residues. Trimming took 7 bases from V and 1 from J; bases not matched to a gene: 9. This sequence originates from a woman in her late teens or twenties in good health. Specimen: blood. The chain uses TRBV2 and TRBJ2-7, with 11 bases lining up with TRBD2. The CDR3 nucleotides are TGTGCCAGCAACGCTATCGGGACTAGCGGTTCCTACGAGCAGTACTTC. Residues: CASNAIGTSGSYEQYF. The variable domain in full, completed from reference TRBV2 and TRBJ2-7, reads EPEVTQTPSHQVTQMGQEVILRCVPISNHLYFYWYRQILGQKVEFLVSFYNNEISEKSEIFDDQFSVERPDGSNFTLKIRSTKLEDSAMYFCASNAIGTSGSYEQYFGPGTRLTVT.